The source of this T cell receptor (beta chain) is a study of blood T cell repertoires in COVID-19. Study information: Acute and convalescent COVID-19 samples came from the United States, Italy and Spain.

How the authors handled the data: Reference gene primer amplification yielded estimated nucleated cell counts. TCRdb's copy holds only in-frame clones and misses some; the assay was immunoSEQ multiplex PCR. The D gene and trimming were derived from the DNA, and the V and J assignments and clone size from that table. Of 95,000 to 150,000 clones listed, 85% are singletons. CDR3 length equals 13 residues. Germline assignment: CDR1 SGHAT and CDR2 FQNNGV. V dropped 1 base and J dropped 5 bases, with 6 bases sitting between them. The sample comprised peripheral blood. This TCR derives from an elderly man with active or convalescent COVID-19. The chain recombines TRBV11-2 with TRBJ2-1; tentatively, D is TRBD1 (5 bases). The CDR3 sequence: CASSLGQNNEQFF. CDR3 sequence (DNA): TGTGCCAGCAGCTTAGGACAGAACAATGAGCAGTTCTTC.